One and the same sample provided the 13 T cell receptor beta chains below, sequenced in a study of CD8 T cells in Susac syndrome. An input of about 0.5 to 1 ug of RNA was subjected to reverse transcription using random hexamers. A single record per CDR3 protein comes from TCRdb applying MiXCR to the immunoSEQ multiplex PCR reads. There are roughly 190,000 distinct CDR3 sequences in the sample; 90% to 95% occur only once, and over 0.075% lies in the top ten. Sequenced input: CD4+ T cells from PBMCs. These receptors were obtained from a human donor with Susac syndrome.

The V gene is TRBV5-4, the J gene TRBJ2-5; TRBD1 matches 10 bases. The germline gives CDR1 SGHNT, CDR2 YYREEE (reference sequence). V lost 3 bases to trimming and J lost 9 bases; unmatched junction nucleotides: 14. The CDR3 sequence is 16 residues long. The CDR3 DNA sequence: TGTGCCAGCAGCTCTCCCGACCGGGACAGGGGAAGTTCCCAGTACTTC. It encodes CASSSPDRDRGSSQYF.

The J gene is TRBJ2-3, the V gene TRBV19; weak D call: TRBD2 (5 bases). The CDR3 length is 16 residues. Germline values: CDR1 LNHDA, CDR2 SQIVND (reference sequence). V was shortened by 5 bases and J by 0 bases, with 15 bases between the two germline ends. The CDR3 sequence is CASSPPDYSSTDTQYF. CDR3 nucleotides: TGTGCCAGTAGTCCCCCCGACTACTCGAGCACAGATACGCAGTATTTT.

The chain couples TRBV14 to TRBJ2-1; D not resolved. The germline CDR1 and CDR2 sequences are SGHDN and FVKESK. The CDR3 covers 13 residues. V lost 1 base and J lost 5, with 6 bases in between. The CDR3 here is CASSQGSNNEQFF. The CDR3 DNA is TGTGCCAGCAGCCAAGGGAGCAACAATGAGCAGTTCTTC.

The rearrangement links TRBV7-9 to TRBJ2-7; 7 bases are a match to TRBD1. The CDR3 spans 15 residues. Germline loops: CDR1 SEHNR, CDR2 FQNEAQ (reference sequence). Trimming cost V 4 bases and J 2 bases; bases outside gene matches: 8. The CDR3 DNA follows: TGTGCCAGCAGCTCCCAGCCCAGGGGGACCTACGAGCAGTACTTC. This sequence encodes CASSSQPRGTYEQYF.

This clonotype was seen a single time. This chain joins TRBV29-1 and TRBJ1-1; no reliable D call. This CDR3 has 13 amino acids. The V and J ends lost 5 bases and 0 bases respectively, with 10 bases between them. The germline CDR1 and CDR2 sequences are SQVTM and ANQGSEA. The CDR3 reads CSVSGRMNTEAFF. CDR3 DNA sequence: TGCAGCGTTTCCGGGAGAATGAACACTGAAGCTTTCTTT.

This chain connects TRBV10-3 to TRBJ2-3, with TRBD2 as a possible D gene (6 bases). Germline V gives CDR1 ENHRY, CDR2 SYGVKD. The CDR3 runs to 15 residues. The V end was cut by 2 bases, the J end by 1 base, with 10 bases between. As DNA, the CDR3 is TGTGCCATCAGTGAGCGGGAGCTAGGCACAGATACGCAGTATTTT. Protein product: CAISERELGTDTQYF.

The CDR3: CATSDLRDRGESEQFF. CDR3 bases: TGTGCCACCAGTGATTTGCGGGACAGGGGAGAGAGTGAGCAGTTCTTC. V and J are TRBV24-1 and TRBJ2-1; TRBD1 matches at 10 bases. The junction had 7 bases not matched to a gene; V was cut back by 0 bases and J by 9 bases. CDR1 KGHDR and CDR2 SFDVKD come from the germline V gene. CDR3 size: 16 residues.

The rearrangement links TRBV7-9 to TRBJ1-3; D unresolved. V was trimmed by 5 bases and J by 0 bases, leaving 14 bases between them. The CDR3 sequence is 16 residues long. Germline CDR1 SEHNR, CDR2 FQNEAQ (reference sequence). This CDR3 reads CASSPTLGISGNTIYF. CDR3 sequence (DNA): TGTGCCAGCAGCCCGACTCTCGGGATCTCTGGAAACACCATATATTTT.

The V gene is TRBV27, the J gene TRBJ2-2; D gene unclear. Per the germline V gene, CDR1 is MNHEY and CDR2 is SMNVEV (reference sequence). This CDR3 is 14 amino acids long. Trimming took 3 bases from V and 8 from J, leaving 13 bases between them. CDR3 coding DNA: TGTGCCAGCAGTTTGACCGTCGGTCTGGGGGAGCTGTTTTTT. Amino acids: CASSLTVGLGELFF.

This clonotype was seen a few times. The chain has TRBV20-1 and TRBJ2-1; 10 bases agree with TRBD2. Trimming cost V 2 bases and J 6 bases; bases outside gene matches: 4. Germline V gives CDR1 DFQATT, CDR2 SNEGSKA (reference sequence). The CDR3 extends over 14 amino acids. CDR3 amino acids: CSARKWTSGNEQFF. The DNA for the CDR3 is TGCAGTGCTAGAAAATGGACTAGCGGCAATGAGCAGTTCTTC.

The CDR3 reads CASSDRGNTDTQYF. The DNA for the CDR3 is TGTGCCAGCAGTGATCGCGGAAACACAGATACGCAGTATTTT. The chain recombines TRBV28 with TRBJ2-3; D ambiguous. V was trimmed by 5 bases and J by 2 bases, leaving 11 bases between them. CDR1 and CDR2 from the germline V gene are MDHEN and SYDVKM. The CDR3 contains 14 residues.

This clonotype has just one count. The chain carries TRBV30 and TRBJ1-4, with TRBD1 matching over 9 bases. The CDR3 is 22 residues long. Germline CDR1 reads GTSNPN; CDR2 reads SVGIG (reference sequence). The trim removed 3 bases at V and 4 bases at J, leaving 27 bases unmatched. The DNA of the CDR3 is TGTGCCTGGAGGCCAAAAGCGGGACAGGGAACCCAAACGCTCAAGATTAATGAAAAACTGTTTTTT. It specifies CAWRPKAGQGTQTLKINEKLFF. The full variable domain, rest sourced from reference TRBV30 and TRBJ1-4, is SQTIHQWPATLVQPVGSPLSLECTVEGTSNPNLYWYRQAAGRGLQLLFYSVGIGQISSEVPQNLSASRPQDRQFILSSKKLLLSDSGFYLCAWRPKAGQGTQTLKINEKLFFGSGTQLSVL.

The rearrangement uses TRBV29-1 and TRBJ2-3, with D perhaps TRBD1 (6 bases). The germline gives CDR1 SQVTM, CDR2 ANQGSEA. Trimming removed 4 bases from V and 0 bases from J, with 11 bases in between. CDR3 size: 14 residues. The CDR3 coding sequence is TGCAGCGTTGGGACAGTTGCTAGCACAGATACGCAGTATTTT. This codes for CSVGTVASTDTQYF.